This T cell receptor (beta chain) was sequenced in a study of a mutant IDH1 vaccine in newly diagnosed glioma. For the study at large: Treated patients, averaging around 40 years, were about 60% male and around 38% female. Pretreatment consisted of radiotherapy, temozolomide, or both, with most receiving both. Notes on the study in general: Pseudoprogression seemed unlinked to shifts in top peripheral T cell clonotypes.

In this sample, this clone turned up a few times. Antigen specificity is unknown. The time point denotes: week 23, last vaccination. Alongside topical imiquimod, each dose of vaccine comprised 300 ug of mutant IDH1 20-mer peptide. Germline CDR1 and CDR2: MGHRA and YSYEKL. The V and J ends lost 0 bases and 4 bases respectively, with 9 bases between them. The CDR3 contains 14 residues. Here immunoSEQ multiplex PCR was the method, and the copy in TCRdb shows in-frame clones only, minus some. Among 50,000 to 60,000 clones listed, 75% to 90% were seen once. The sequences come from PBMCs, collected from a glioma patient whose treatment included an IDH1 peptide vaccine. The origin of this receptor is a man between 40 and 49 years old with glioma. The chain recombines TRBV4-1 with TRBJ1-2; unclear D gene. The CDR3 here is CASSQEDVRYGYTF. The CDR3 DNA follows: TGCGCCAGCAGCCAAGAGGACGTCCGCTATGGCTACACCTTC.